The rows below give T cell receptor beta chains drawn from one sample of a study of PD-1 blockade in classical Hodgkin lymphoma. The data were produced by immunoSEQ multiplex PCR, yet TCRdb's version contains in-frame clones alone and is incomplete. This table holds 15,000 to 25,000 clones, over 65% found once. Sequences were derived from CD4+ T cells from blood, sampled before the fourth cycle of nivolumab. Source of these receptors: a human donor with classical Hodgkin lymphoma. The CDR3 runs from the conserved cysteine through the conserved F or W. D genes are given only for firm matches.

d_call j_call cdr3_length v_call cdr3_nt cdr3_aa
. TRBJ2-2 13 TRBV30 TGTGCCTGCGGGGCTGCGAACACCGGGGAGCTGTTTTTT CACGAANTGELFF
TRBD1 TRBJ2-2 14 TRBV11-2 TGTGCCAGCAGCGTCCCCGGGACAGCCGGGGAGCTGTTTTTT CASSVPGTAGELFF
TRBD2 TRBJ2-2 16 TRBV18 TGTGCCAGCTCACCACCCCGGACTAGCGGTAGCGGGGAGCTGTTTTTT CASSPPRTSGSGELFF
. TRBJ1-1 14 TRBV28 TGTGCCAGCAGTCTCCAGGTACGGGGAACTGAAGCTTTCTTT CASSLQVRGTEAFF
TRBD1 TRBJ2-7 14 TRBV5-1 TGCGCCAGCAGACAGGGGCTCCTTTCCTACGAGCAGTACTTC CASRQGLLSYEQYF
. TRBJ1-2 12 TRBV2 TGTGCCAGCAGTGAAGAAACAGGGGGCTACACCTTC CASSEETGGYTF
. TRBJ1-5 15 TRBV28 TGTGCCAGCAGTCCCCCGGGACATAGCAATCAGCCCCAGCATTTT CASSPPGHSNQPQHF
TRBD1 TRBJ1-2 13 TRBV29-1 TGCAGCGTTGTAAACAGGGGCCACCATGGCTACACCTTC CSVVNRGHHGYTF
. TRBJ2-6 14 TRBV5-1 TGCGCCAGCGGGGCAGCCTCTGGGGCCAACGTCCTGACTTTC CASGAASGANVLTF
TRBD1 TRBJ2-7 13 TRBV2 TGTGCCAGCAACCGGGACAGGGTCTACGAGCAGTACTTC CASNRDRVYEQYF
TRBD1 TRBJ2-7 15 TRBV7-2 TGTGCCAGCAGCGCGGGACAGGGGACAAGTGGCGAGCAGTACTTC CASSAGQGTSGEQYF
. TRBJ2-7 13 TRBV7-9 TGTGCCAGCAGCCCGTCACTGTCCTACGAGCAGTACTTC CASSPSLSYEQYF
TRBD2 TRBJ2-3 17 TRBV6-1 TGTGCCAGCAGTGGAGACCCCCCTAGCGGGAGGCTATATACGCAGTATTTT CASSGDPPSGRLYTQYF
. TRBJ2-3 14 TRBV6-6 TGTGCCAGCAGTTCTCTTTTAGCGGAGCATACGCAGTATTTT CASSSLLAEHTQYF